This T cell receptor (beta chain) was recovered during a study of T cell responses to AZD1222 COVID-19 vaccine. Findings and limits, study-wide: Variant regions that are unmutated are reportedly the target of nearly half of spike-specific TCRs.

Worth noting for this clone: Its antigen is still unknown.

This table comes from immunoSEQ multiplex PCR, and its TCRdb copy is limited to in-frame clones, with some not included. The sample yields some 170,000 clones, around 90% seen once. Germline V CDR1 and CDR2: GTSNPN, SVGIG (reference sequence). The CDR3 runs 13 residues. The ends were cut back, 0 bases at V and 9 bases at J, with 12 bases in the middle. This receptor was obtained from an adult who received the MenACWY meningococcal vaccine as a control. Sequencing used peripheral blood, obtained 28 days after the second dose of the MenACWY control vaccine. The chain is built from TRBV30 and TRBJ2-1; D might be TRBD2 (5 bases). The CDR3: CAWSVEGVGEQFF. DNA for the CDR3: TGTGCCTGGAGTGTAGAGGGCGTCGGTGAGCAGTTCTTC.